These 8 T cell receptor beta chains were sequenced from one sample in a study of T cells in AML relapse after transplant. Instead of multiplex PCR, a modified RACE PCR amplified TCR alpha and beta from RNA. TCRdb fed the PCR reads into MiXCR, producing one record per CDR3 protein. This table lists about 39 distinct CDR3 sequences. The sequencing here drew on bone marrow, either the whole sample or a sorted T cell fraction (not recorded which), taken at relapse. Receptors were obtained from a human donor who had a stem cell transplant for acute myeloid leukemia. Some T cells here may be from the graft donor.

By share, this clonotype counts as hyperexpanded. The chain combines TRBV11-1 with TRBJ1-1; possibly TRBD1 for D (6 bases). The CDR3 sequence is 14 residues long. V lost 0 bases and J 7 bases, leaving 12 bases between the germline ends. Per the germline V gene, CDR1 is SGHAT and CDR2 is FQDESV (reference sequence). CDR3 residues: CASSLAPQGIEAFF. The CDR3 DNA sequence: TGTGCCAGCAGCTTAGCCCCCCAGGGGATTGAAGCTTTCTTT.

The chain couples TRBV12-3 or TRBV12-4 to TRBJ2-7, with no clear D. Trimming stripped 3 bases from V and 0 bases from J, with 6 bases between. The CDR3 runs to 13 residues. DNA of the CDR3: TGTGCCAGCAGTTTTTTTAGCTCCTACGAGCAGTACTTC. Translation: CASSFFSSYEQYF.

By share, this clonotype counts as large. The gene calls are TRBV18 and TRBJ2-6; a weak D match, TRBD1 (6 bases). The V gene lost 5 bases and the J gene lost 0 bases, with 11 bases spanning the gap. CDR3 length equals 16 residues. Germline CDR1 KGHSH, CDR2 LQKENI. In DNA, the CDR3 is TGTGCCAGCTCAGGTACAGGGAGCTCTGGGGCCAACGTCCTGACTTTC. This translates into CASSGTGSSGANVLTF. The full variable domain, rest sourced from reference TRBV18 and TRBJ2-6, is NAGVMQNPRHLVRRRGQEARLRCSPMKGHSHVYWYRQLPEEGLKFMVYLQKENIIDESGMPKERFSAEFPKEGPSILRIQQVVRGDSAAYFCASSGTGSSGANVLTFGAGSRLTVL.

Sample share makes this clonotype large. This chain links TRBV11-2 with TRBJ2-7; 8 nucleotides agree with TRBD2. J gave up 4 bases and V 4 bases, and 9 bases lay outside the gene matches. CDR1 is SGHAT, CDR2 FQNNGV, per germline. There are 15 residues in the CDR3. CDR3 in amino acids: CASSSPAGTRYEQYF. As DNA, the CDR3 is TGTGCCAGCAGCTCGCCAGCCGGGACTAGATACGAGCAGTACTTC. Looking up the rest from reference TRBV11-2 and TRBJ2-7 gives the full variable domain: EAGVAQSPRYKIIEKRQSVAFWCNPISGHATLYWYQQILGQGPKLLIQFQNNGVVDDSQLPKDRFSAERLKGVDSTLKIQPAKLEDSAVYLCASSSPAGTRYEQYFGPGTRLTVT.

By share of the sample, this clonotype is hyperexpanded. The chain links TRBV7-3 to TRBJ2-2; D possibly corresponds to TRBD1 (5 bases). Trimming stripped 3 bases from V and 6 bases from J, with 8 bases between. The CDR3 is made up of 13 amino acids. Germline lookup yields CDR1 SGHTA and CDR2 FQGTGA. DNA for the CDR3: TGTGCCAGCAGCTTGCTAGGGGCCGGGGAGCTGTTTTTT. Its translation is CASSLLGAGELFF.

By sample share, this clonotype is hyperexpanded. The chain recombines TRBV10-3 with TRBJ2-1, with unresolved D. Germline CDR1 is ENHRY and CDR2 is SYGVKD. V gave up 8 bases and J gave up 7 bases, with 9 bases separating them. The CDR3 runs 11 residues. Written as DNA, the CDR3 is TGTGCCATCTCATCCGGTAATGAGCAGTTCTTC. Translated, it gives CAISSGNEQFF.

The chain links TRBV9 to TRBJ1-2; a possible D gene is TRBD1 (6 bases). V was pared by 3 bases and J by 8 bases, with 8 bases between. There are 11 residues in the CDR3. Germline V gene data show CDR1 as SGDLS and CDR2 as YYNGEE. The CDR3 DNA reads as TGTGCCAGCAGCGGAGGGGGGGGCTACACCTTC. Translated, it gives CASSGGGGYTF.

By its share, this clonotype is large. The junction differs from germline at one of its ends, possibly a read error. The chain uses TRBV23-1 and TRBJ2-7, with a tentative D call TRBD1 (6 bases). TRBV23-1 is noted as an ORF with a role that remains uncertain. The CDR3 sequence is 14 residues long. The CDR3 DNA reads as TGCGCCAGCAGTCAATCCGCAGTGGTAGGACAGATCAACTTC. The encoded protein is CASSQSAVVGQINF.